The clone carrying this T cell receptor beta chain was observed at least ten times. This CDR3 is 19 amino acids long. Germline CDR1 SGHRS, CDR2 YFSETQ. V was clipped by 1 base and J by 0 bases; unmatched bases: 10. TCRdb re-analysed the 5' RACE reads in MiXCR, keeping a single row per CDR3 protein. The data hold around 45,000 distinct CDR3 sequences, with approximately 9.6% observed a single time. The data originate from a study of T-cell memory formation after mild COVID-19. The genes are TRBV5-1 and TRBJ2-1; 10 bases line up with TRBD2. Sequenced input: PBMCs or a T cell subset sorted from them (not recorded which). The receptor comes from an adult woman who had mild COVID-19 (a few samples of this study predate the infection). Cell type and time point are not known. CDR3 loop: CASSLFSSGGPSSYNEQFF. As DNA, the CDR3 is TGCGCCAGCAGCTTGTTCTCTAGCGGGGGCCCGAGCTCCTACAATGAGCAGTTCTTC.